The 6 T cell receptor beta chains listed next were all sequenced from one sample in a study of T cell responses to AZD1222 COVID-19 vaccine. This table comes from immunoSEQ multiplex PCR, and its TCRdb copy is limited to in-frame clones, with some not included. Seen here are 150,000 or so clones, 88% observed once, and the top ten hold about 7%. The material sequenced was peripheral blood, taken after recovery from COVID-19. The receptors were gathered from an adult who had recovered from COVID-19.

This clone showed up just a few times. This chain links TRBV27 with TRBJ1-1; maybe TRBD1 (6 bases). The germline gives CDR1 MNHEY, CDR2 SMNVEV (reference sequence). The CDR3 is 16 amino acids. Trimming shortened V by 5 bases and J by 1 base, and 17 bases separated the two germline ends. This CDR3 reads CASSPVLGGGNTEAFF. CDR3 sequence (DNA): TGTGCCAGCAGTCCAGTTTTAGGGGGGGGGAACACTGAAGCTTTCTTT.

The chain combines TRBV20-1 with TRBJ1-5; TRBD1 might be the D (5 bases). CDR1 and CDR2 from the germline V gene are DFQATT and SNEGSKA (reference sequence). This CDR3 has 12 amino acids. V was clipped by 3 bases and J by 5 bases, with 8 bases between them. CDR3 DNA sequence: TGCAGTGCTAGTGCGGGGGATCAGCCCCAGCATTTT. This encodes CSASAGDQPQHF.

The chain combines TRBV5-4 with TRBJ1-4; 7 bases line up with TRBD1. CDR1 SGHNT and CDR2 YYREEE come from the germline V gene (reference sequence). There are 15 residues in the CDR3. V gave up 0 bases and J gave up 7 bases; unmatched junction bases: 6. The CDR3 DNA is TGTGCCAGCAGCTTGGAGGGGGCGCGGGGTGAAAAACTGTTTTTT. Translated: CASSLEGARGEKLFF.

This clone was found once. The chain joins TRBV4-1 to TRBJ2-5, with TRBD1 matching over 9 bases. The CDR3 totals 18 residues. The V and J ends lost 1 base and 4 bases, in that order; junction bases with no gene match: 13. The germline CDR1 and CDR2 sequences are MGHRA and YSYEKL. CDR3 loop: CASSQGGTGGRVRETQYF. The CDR3 coding sequence is TGCGCCAGCAGCCAAGGCGGTACAGGGGGCAGGGTGAGAGAGACCCAGTACTTC.

This clone came up once. V and J are TRBV7-6 and TRBJ2-7; 8 positions agree with TRBD1. The CDR3 consists of 15 residues. J lost 3 bases, V lost 7 bases, and 11 bases had no gene match. The germline gives CDR1 SGHVS, CDR2 FNYEAQ. CDR3 coding DNA: TGTGCCAGCACCCCAGGGGGCAGATTTAACTACGAGCAGTACTTC. Amino acid sequence: CASTPGGRFNYEQYF.

The rearrangement uses TRBV28 and TRBJ1-5; 12 bases align to TRBD1. This CDR3 has 17 amino acids. V gave up 3 bases and J gave up 4 bases; unmatched junction bases: 7. Germline CDR1 is MDHEN and CDR2 is SYDVKM. The CDR3 here is CASSFIWGQGANQPQHF. DNA for the CDR3: TGTGCCAGCAGTTTTATCTGGGGACAGGGGGCGAATCAGCCCCAGCATTTT.